The sample holds many counts of the clone carrying this T cell receptor beta chain. As yet, its antigen is unknown. Among the patients, aged 18 to 65, hyperthyroidism was newly diagnosed and had lasted under 2 months. The entry originates in a study of T cells in Graves' hyperthyroidism and ophthalmopathy. Background on the study: Before treatment of any kind, peripheral blood was taken at initial diagnosis.

From RNA transcripts, TCR beta CDR3 regions were amplified. Initially, a first-round RT-PCR of the TCR CDR3 employed the HTBI primer set. TCRdb itself ran the multiplex PCR reads through MiXCR, one entry per CDR3 protein. The sample yields about 130,000 distinct CDR3 sequences, approximately 24% seen once. Findings and caveats of the study: Separating ophthalmopathy from stable hyperthyroidism was achieved by a 13 V-J model. Most clonotypes expanded in thyroid above 0.001 were likewise present in blood.

This TCR was recovered from a woman aged 50 to 65 with Graves' hyperthyroidism that later progressed to Graves' ophthalmopathy. The sequenced sample was blood.

CDR3 bases: TGTGCCAGCAGTTTACTATCAGGGCTGGATGGCTACACCTTC. Its translation is CASSLLSGLDGYTF. The chain recombines TRBV28 with TRBJ1-2, with D perhaps TRBD1 (5 bases). Germline V lookup: CDR1 MDHEN, CDR2 SYDVKM. The V end was cut by 2 bases, the J end by 6 bases, with 13 bases between. The CDR3 has 14 residues.